These 21 T cell receptor beta chains were all obtained from the same sample, sequenced in a study of T cell changes during pregnancy in multiple sclerosis (dated by TCRdb to the late 2010s). The library was prepared using the immunoSEQ multiplex PCR assay. This immuneACCESS table, as held by TCRdb, lists in-frame sequences with V and J called but not all clones. Of the missing ones, under half trace to an unresolved V gene in checked studies; the others have no known cause. The sample table holds some 70,000 clones, of which approximately 90% were seen once. The top ten clones comprise 1.5% of the sample. Sequenced material: peripheral blood, taken in the third trimester of pregnancy. All receptors come from a female donor with multiple sclerosis, enrolled in a pregnancy study.

The gene calls are TRBV27 and TRBJ1-2; 7 nucleotides line up with TRBD1. The germline gives CDR1 MNHEY, CDR2 SMNVEV (reference sequence). The CDR3 is made up of 13 amino acids. Trimming took 3 bases from V and 6 from J; bases not matched to a gene: 4. CDR3 sequence: CASSFGQGDGYTF. CDR3 sequence (DNA): TGTGCCAGCAGTTTTGGGCAGGGGGATGGCTACACCTTC.

The chain carries TRBV9 and TRBJ1-1; D is unresolved. V lost 4 bases to trimming and J lost 7 bases, with 17 bases between them. CDR1 and CDR2 (germline): SGDLS, YYNGEE. The CDR3 loop spans 14 amino acids. In nucleotides, the CDR3 is TGTGCCAGCAGCCCCCCCGGTATGCGGAGTGAAGCTTTCTTT. Translation gives CASSPPGMRSEAFF. Drawing the rest from reference TRBV9 and TRBJ1-1, the complete variable domain is DSGVTQTPKHLITATGQRVTLRCSPRSGDLSVYWYQQSLDQGLQFLIQYYNGEERAKGNILERFSAQQFPDLHSELNLSSLELGDSALYFCASSPPGMRSEAFFGQGTRLTVV.

The chain recombines TRBV5-1 with TRBJ2-1; D not certain. This CDR3 is 18 amino acids long. Germline V gives CDR1 SGHRS, CDR2 YFSETQ. Trimming took off 8 bases at V and 8 bases at J, with 32 bases between the two ends. The CDR3 sequence: CASAIGWAGRSPMDEQFF. The CDR3 coding sequence is TGCGCCAGTGCTATTGGGTGGGCTGGCCGAAGCCCAATGGATGAGCAGTTCTTC.

The chain is built from TRBV5-1 and TRBJ1-1, with 8 bases that match TRBD1. Germline trimming cut 1 base from V and 5 bases from J; bases unmatched to any gene: 7. This CDR3 spans 15 amino acids. Germline-derived CDR1 and CDR2 are SGHRS and YFSETQ. The CDR3 DNA sequence: TGCGCCAGCAGCTTGAATGGACAGGGTGGAACTGAAGCTTTCTTT. The encoded protein is CASSLNGQGGTEAFF.

The chain combines TRBV6-1 with TRBJ1-5; D gene unclear. The germline CDR1 and CDR2 sequences are MNHNS and SASEGT. Trimming shortened V by 5 bases and J by 4 bases, and 12 bases separated the two germline ends. The CDR3 sequence is 14 residues long. Here the CDR3 reads CASSFPTENQPQHF. The CDR3 DNA is TGTGCCAGCAGTTTTCCGACGGAGAATCAGCCCCAGCATTTT.

The V and J genes are TRBV4-2 and TRBJ2-7; 13 bases map to TRBD2. V shed 3 bases and J 5 bases; nucleotides not matched to a gene: 7. Germline V gene sequence: CDR1 LGHNA, CDR2 YNFKEQ. This CDR3 spans 16 amino acids. This CDR3 is CASSHDTSGRVHEQYF. The CDR3 nucleotides are TGTGCCAGCAGCCATGATACTAGCGGGAGGGTCCACGAGCAGTACTTC.

The J gene is TRBJ1-1, the V gene TRBV28, with a tentative D call TRBD1 (6 bases). Per germline, CDR1 MDHEN and CDR2 SYDVKM. Trimming removed 2 bases at V and 5 bases at J, with 15 bases between. The CDR3 length is 15 residues. CDR3 sequence (DNA): TGTGCCAGCAGTTTAGTGGCGGGGGCGGGAACTGAAGCTTTCTTT. This encodes CASSLVAGAGTEAFF.

J is TRBJ2-7 and V is TRBV10-3; a weak D match, TRBD1 (5 bases). CDR1 and CDR2 (germline): ENHRY, SYGVKD. V was shortened by 4 bases and J by 3 bases, with 13 bases between the two germline ends. The CDR3 spans 14 residues. CDR3 protein: CAISVFDSFYEQYF. CDR3 nucleotides: TGTGCCATCAGTGTTTTTGACAGCTTCTACGAGCAGTACTTC.

The CDR3 reads CASTPNQYGKLFF. CDR3 coding DNA: TGTGCCAGTACCCCAAACCAGTATGGAAAACTGTTTTTT. This chain links TRBV19 with TRBJ1-4; D is undetermined. This CDR3 has 13 amino acids. Germline V gives CDR1 LNHDA, CDR2 SQIVND (reference sequence). V gave up 7 bases and J gave up 10 bases, with 16 bases separating them.

The chain carries TRBV2 and TRBJ1-1; D is unclear. Germline CDR1 SNHLY, CDR2 FYNNEI. This CDR3 contains 17 residues. The V end was cut by 3 bases, the J end by 0 bases, with 17 bases between. CDR3 residues: CASSDFRYPVMNTEAFF. CDR3 in DNA: TGTGCCAGCAGTGACTTTCGGTACCCTGTCATGAACACTGAAGCTTTCTTT.

This sequence joins TRBV19 and TRBJ2-3; 9 positions match TRBD2. V lost 4 bases to trimming and J lost 4 bases; unmatched junction nucleotides: 3. The CDR3 totals 14 residues. Per germline, CDR1 LNHDA and CDR2 SQIVND (reference sequence). The CDR3 bases are TGTGCCAGTAGTAGCGGGGGGGCCGCAGATACGCAGTATTTT. Protein product: CASSSGGAADTQYF.

The chain combines TRBV9 with TRBJ2-1; TRBD2 matches 9 bases. Germline V gene lookup returns CDR1 SGDLS and CDR2 YYNGEE. Trimming removed 3 bases from V and 12 bases from J; junction bases left unmatched: 13. This CDR3 has 15 residues. The DNA of the CDR3 is TGTGCCAGCAGCGGGACTAGCGATCCAGGATTTGGGCAGTTCTTC. Its translation is CASSGTSDPGFGQFF.

The CDR3 DNA is TGTGCCAGCAGTCCTTGGACAGGGCGCGTTTCTGGGGCCAACGTCCTGACTTTC. Translating it yields CASSPWTGRVSGANVLTF. This rearrangement joins TRBV27 to TRBJ2-6; TRBD1 agrees at 8 bases. With V trimmed by 5 bases and J by 1 base, 10 bases remained unmatched. The germline CDR1 and CDR2 sequences are MNHEY and SMNVEV (reference sequence). The CDR3 consists of 18 residues.

The V call is TRBV7-2, the J call TRBJ1-5, with 7 bases matching TRBD1. The trim removed 0 bases at V and 4 bases at J, leaving 0 bases unmatched. This CDR3 is built from 14 residues. Germline V gene lookup returns CDR1 SGHTA and CDR2 FQGNSA. The CDR3 loop reads CASSLATGNQPQHF. The CDR3 DNA sequence: TGTGCCAGCAGCTTAGCGACAGGGAATCAGCCCCAGCATTTT.

This clone was seen just once. V usage is TRBV4-1 and J usage is TRBJ2-7; D may be TRBD2 (6 bases). V lost 0 bases and J 4 bases, leaving 16 bases between the germline ends. Germline CDR1 reads MGHRA; CDR2 reads YSYEKL. The CDR3 is made up of 16 amino acids. The CDR3 DNA is TGCGCCAGCAGCCAAGATGTGGGGGGAGTAGTATACGAGCAGTACTTC. Amino acids: CASSQDVGGVVYEQYF.

V and J are TRBV7-9 and TRBJ2-2, with D possibly TRBD1 on 5 matching bases. Per germline, CDR1 SEHNR and CDR2 FQNEAQ (reference sequence). The V gene lost 1 base and the J gene lost 7 bases, with 7 bases spanning the gap. The CDR3 is 13 amino acids. This CDR3 is CASSLGGGGELFF. The DNA for the CDR3 is TGTGCCAGCAGCTTAGGGGGCGGCGGGGAGCTGTTTTTT.

This clone was detected once. Its ends do not fully match the called genes, so a read error is possible. The chain links TRBV7-3 to TRBJ2-1, with 8 bases aligning to TRBD1. The germline gives CDR1 SGHTA, CDR2 FQGTGA. CDR3 length equals 13 residues. CDR3 residues: CASSSPSTGDQIF. The CDR3 DNA is TGTGCCAGCAGCTCCCCCTCGACAGGGGACCAGATCTTC.

This rearrangement joins TRBV7-3 to TRBJ2-2; TRBD1 agrees at 7 bases. Germline V CDR1 and CDR2: SGHTA, FQGTGA. The J segment lost 3 bases and the V segment lost 6 bases, leaving 1 base of the junction unmatched. This CDR3 region has 13 residues. This chain's CDR3 is CASRTGDTGELFF. The CDR3 coding sequence is TGTGCCAGCAGAACAGGGGACACCGGGGAGCTGTTTTTT.

The chain combines TRBV5-1 with TRBJ1-1; 7 positions match TRBD1. The V segment lost 1 base and the J segment 4 bases; nucleotides outside the gene matches: 10. The CDR3 is 16 amino acids. The germline V gene encodes CDR1 SGHRS and CDR2 YFSETQ. The CDR3 nucleotides read TGCGCCAGCAGCTTGATGGTGTCACAGGGGAGCACTGAAGCTTTCTTT. It is translated as CASSLMVSQGSTEAFF.

The V call is TRBV28, the J call TRBJ2-7; 7 nucleotides agree with TRBD2. The junction had 4 bases not matched to a gene; V was cut back by 1 base and J by 1 base. CDR3 length equals 15 residues. Germline values: CDR1 MDHEN, CDR2 SYDVKM. In DNA, the CDR3 is TGTGCCAGCAGTTTATTAGCGGGTTGGTCCTACGAGCAGTACTTC. It codes for CASSLLAGWSYEQYF.

CDR3 nucleotides: TGTGCCAGCAGTTCGTCAGGGGGGACTCAGTTGCAGTACTTC. Amino acids: CASSSSGGTQLQYF. V and J are TRBV6-5 and TRBJ2-7, with D possibly being TRBD1 (7 bases). The CDR3 has 14 amino acids. Germline lookup yields CDR1 MNHEY and CDR2 SVGAGI. The V and J ends lost 4 bases and 9 bases respectively, with 19 bases between them.